This entry lists 9 T cell receptor beta chains sequenced from one sample in a study of CD4 T cells in relation to SARS-CoV-2 and coronaviruses. Using immunoSEQ multiplex PCR, the repertoire was profiled, and TCRdb retains in-frame clones only, with some absent. The sample shows about 36,000 clones, around 80% of them seen only once. These receptors have no known antigen. Sequencing used memory CD4+ T cells from PBMCs, cultured in vitro. The receptors stem from an adult with COVID-19.

J is TRBJ2-7 and V is TRBV10-3; D is perhaps TRBD2 (6 bases). This CDR3 comprises 14 residues. V lost 3 bases and J 7 bases, leaving 16 bases between the germline ends. Germline lookup yields CDR1 ENHRY and CDR2 SYGVKD. The CDR3 nucleotides read TGTGCCATCAGTGAAGTGGGACTCCGGGGGGAGCAGTACTTC. It specifies CAISEVGLRGEQYF.

The V and J genes are TRBV3-1 (or the pseudogene TRBV3-2) and TRBJ2-1; a possible D gene is TRBD2 (6 bases). Per germline, CDR1 LGHDT and CDR2 YNNKEL (reference sequence). CDR3 length: 18 residues. V was shortened by 3 bases and J by 1 base, with 19 bases between the two germline ends. The CDR3 spells CASSQQILSGPSYNEQFF. For the CDR3, the DNA is TGTGCCAGCAGCCAGCAGATCCTCAGCGGGCCTTCCTACAATGAGCAGTTCTTC.

V gene TRBV2 combines with J gene TRBJ2-1; D gene unclear. Trimming shortened V by 7 bases and J by 5 bases, and 12 bases separated the two germline ends. CDR3 length: 13 amino acids. Germline V gives CDR1 SNHLY, CDR2 FYNNEI. This CDR3 is CASTWIRNNEQFF. The CDR3 DNA sequence: TGTGCCAGCACATGGATTCGGAACAATGAGCAGTTCTTC.

The sample holds a few counts of this clone. This chain links TRBV6-2 or TRBV6-3 with TRBJ2-1; 7 nucleotides line up with TRBD2. The CDR3 loop spans 16 amino acids. The V and J ends lost 0 bases and 7 bases, in that order; junction bases with no gene match: 9. Germline CDR1 and CDR2: MNHEY and SVGEGT. CDR3 nucleotides: TGTGCCAGCAGTTACTCGGGGGGAGGGCCCAGGAATGAGCAGTTCTTC. As protein: CASSYSGGGPRNEQFF.

This clone has a single count. This chain links TRBV18 with TRBJ2-3; the D gene is possibly TRBD2 (5 bases). CDR3 length: 14 amino acids. CDR1 is KGHSH and CDR2 is LQKENI in the germline V gene. The V end was cut by 2 bases, the J end by 5 bases, with 11 bases between. CDR3 sequence reads: CASSPGGGGDTQYF. CDR3 DNA sequence: TGTGCCAGCTCACCAGGAGGAGGTGGAGATACGCAGTATTTT. Full variable domain (rest looked up from reference TRBV18 and TRBJ2-3): NAGVMQNPRHLVRRRGQEARLRCSPMKGHSHVYWYRQLPEEGLKFMVYLQKENIIDESGMPKERFSAEFPKEGPSILRIQQVVRGDSAAYFCASSPGGGGDTQYFGPGTRLTVL.

V usage is TRBV7-2 and J usage is TRBJ1-1; 7 bases fit TRBD1. From germline, CDR1 is SGHTA and CDR2 FQGNSA. V lost 3 bases and J lost 4; bases outside the gene matches: 11. CDR3 size: 16 residues. The CDR3 region is CASSFHIYRGGTEAFF. The CDR3 DNA is TGTGCCAGCAGCTTTCACATTTACAGGGGTGGCACTGAAGCTTTCTTT.

This chain joins TRBV10-3 and TRBJ2-2; D may be TRBD2 (5 bases). Germline-derived CDR1 and CDR2 are ENHRY and SYGVKD. There are 15 residues in the CDR3. The germline V and J ends were trimmed by 4 bases and 5 bases, with 14 bases remaining between them. Here the CDR3 reads CAISASKTGTGELFF. CDR3 nucleotides: TGTGCCATCAGTGCATCAAAAACGGGGACCGGGGAGCTGTTTTTT.

This clone was recorded a few times. V usage is TRBV5-4 and J usage is TRBJ2-2, with 9 bases identical to TRBD2. The CDR3 loop spans 18 amino acids. Per the germline V gene, CDR1 is SGHNT and CDR2 is YYREEE (reference sequence). The J segment lost 5 bases and the V segment lost 0 bases, leaving 11 bases of the junction unmatched. CDR3 nucleotide sequence: TGTGCCAGCAGCTTGGGTTACTGGCGGGAGGGCCGAACCGGGGAGCTGTTTTTT. Residues: CASSLGYWREGRTGELFF.

The J gene is TRBJ2-1, the V gene TRBV6-5, with D hard to call. Germline V gene lookup returns CDR1 MNHEY and CDR2 SVGAGI. V lost 7 bases and J 1 base, leaving 11 bases between the germline ends. CDR3 length: 14 amino acids. CDR3 sequence: CASTIGPSYNEQFF. The CDR3 DNA reads TGTGCCAGCACCATAGGCCCTTCCTACAATGAGCAGTTCTTC.